These 5 T cell receptor beta chains share one sample of origin, sequenced in a study of technical replicates of blood from a handful of donors. Clones were sequenced by immunoSEQ multiplex PCR, and TCRdb holds only the in-frame ones, with some missing. This sample has roughly 45,000 clones, with about 90% found just once. The source material was PBMCs. Receptor source: a human donor in good health. Some clones in this sample may be carry-over from other donors' samples.

The DNA for the CDR3 is TGCAGCGTTGAATCCCAGCGGGGCAGCACAGATACGCAGTATTTT. The encoded protein is CSVESQRGSTDTQYF. The chain recombines TRBV29-1 with TRBJ2-3; TRBD2 agrees at 7 bases. The CDR3 has 15 amino acids. V trimming: 2 bases; J trimming: 0 bases; junction bases outside the gene matches: 5. CDR1 SQVTM and CDR2 ANQGSEA come from the germline V gene.

The chain is built from TRBV6-6 and TRBJ1-5; 7 bases fit TRBD1. The germline V gene has CDR1 MNHNY and CDR2 SVGAGI (reference sequence). With 5 bases clipped from V and 3 bases from J, the junction kept 7 bases outside the gene matches. CDR3 length: 15 amino acids. The CDR3 loop reads CASSRPGQLNQPQHF. The CDR3 region has the DNA TGTGCCAGCAGTCGCCCGGGACAGCTCAATCAGCCCCAGCATTTT.

The V and J genes are TRBV5-6 and TRBJ2-7, with 7 bases lining up with TRBD1. Trimming cost V 0 bases and J 3 bases; bases outside gene matches: 6. The CDR3 sequence is 15 residues long. Germline V CDR1 and CDR2: SGHDT, YYEEEE. In DNA form, the CDR3 reads TGTGCCAGCAGCTTGGGTCAGGGGGTTGTCTACGAGCAGTACTTC. The encoded protein is CASSLGQGVVYEQYF.

The V call is TRBV2, the J call TRBJ2-2; TRBD1 matches 7 bases. This CDR3 has 15 amino acids. Trimming removed 6 bases from V and 6 bases from J; junction bases left unmatched: 10. CDR1 and CDR2 from the germline V gene are SNHLY and FYNNEI. The CDR3 region is CASRGQIRNAGELFF. The DNA of the CDR3 is TGTGCCAGCAGGGGACAGATTAGAAACGCCGGGGAGCTGTTTTTT.

The V gene is TRBV7-6, the J gene TRBJ2-3, with TRBD1 matching 7 bases. V gave up 5 bases and J gave up 3 bases; unmatched junction bases: 20. The CDR3 covers 19 residues. CDR1 is SGHVS, CDR2 FNYEAQ, per germline. The CDR3 DNA follows: TGTGCCAGCAGCCCCCAACCCCCACAAGACAGGGCAGTAACAGATACGCAGTATTTT. This translates into CASSPQPPQDRAVTDTQYF.